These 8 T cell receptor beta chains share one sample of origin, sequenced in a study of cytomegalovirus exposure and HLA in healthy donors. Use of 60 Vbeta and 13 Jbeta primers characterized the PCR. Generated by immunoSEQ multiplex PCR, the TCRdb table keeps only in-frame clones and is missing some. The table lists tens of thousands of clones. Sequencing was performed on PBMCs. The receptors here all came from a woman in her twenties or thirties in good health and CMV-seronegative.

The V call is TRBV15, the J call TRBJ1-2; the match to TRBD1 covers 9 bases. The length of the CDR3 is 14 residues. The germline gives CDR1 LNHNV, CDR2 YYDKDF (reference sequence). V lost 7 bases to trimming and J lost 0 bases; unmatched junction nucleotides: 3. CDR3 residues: CATKQGAANYGYTF. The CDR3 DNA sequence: TGTGCCACCAAACAGGGGGCAGCTAACTATGGCTACACCTTC. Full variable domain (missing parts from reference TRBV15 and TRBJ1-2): DAMVIQNPRYQVTQFGKPVTLSCSQTLNHNVMYWYQQKSSQAPKLLFHYYDKDFNNEADTPDNFQSRRPNTSFCFLDIRSPGLGDTAMYLCATKQGAANYGYTFGSGTRLTVV.

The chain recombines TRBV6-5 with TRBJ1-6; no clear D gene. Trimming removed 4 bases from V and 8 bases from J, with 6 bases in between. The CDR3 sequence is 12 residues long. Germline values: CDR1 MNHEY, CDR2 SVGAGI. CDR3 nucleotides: TGTGCCAGCAGTTCTAGAGATTCACCCCTCCACTTT. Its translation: CASSSRDSPLHF.

CDR3 DNA: TGTGCCACCATTGACGGGCGGGGGACCCAAGAGACCCAGTACTTC. It is translated as CATIDGRGTQETQYF. The chain couples TRBV12-1 to TRBJ2-5; the table's D gene call, TRBD2, was not cross checked with the DNA. TRBV12-1 has pseudogene status. The CDR3 is 15 residues long.

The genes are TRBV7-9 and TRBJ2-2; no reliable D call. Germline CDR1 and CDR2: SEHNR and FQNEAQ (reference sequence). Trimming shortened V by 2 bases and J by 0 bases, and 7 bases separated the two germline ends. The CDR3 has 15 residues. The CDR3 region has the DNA TGTGCCAGCAGCTTAACGACACCGAACACCGGGGAGCTGTTTTTT. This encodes CASSLTTPNTGELFF. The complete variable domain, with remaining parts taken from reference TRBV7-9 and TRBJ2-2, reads DTGVSQNPRHKITKRGQNVTFRCDPISEHNRLYWYRQTLGQGPEFLTYFQNEAQLEKSRLLSDRFSAERPKGSFSTLEIQRTEQGDSAMYLCASSLTTPNTGELFFGEGSRLTVL.

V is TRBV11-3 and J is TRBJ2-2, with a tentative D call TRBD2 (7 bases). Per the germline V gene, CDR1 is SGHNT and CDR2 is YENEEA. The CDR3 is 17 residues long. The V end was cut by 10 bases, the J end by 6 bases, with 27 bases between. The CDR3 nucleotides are TGTGCCACCGAGCTAGGGAGGGGGACCAAATTCGCCGGGGAGCTGTTTTTT. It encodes CATELGRGTKFAGELFF.

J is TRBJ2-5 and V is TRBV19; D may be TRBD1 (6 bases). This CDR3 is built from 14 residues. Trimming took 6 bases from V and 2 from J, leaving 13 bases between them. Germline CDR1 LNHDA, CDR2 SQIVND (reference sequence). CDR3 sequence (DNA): TGTGCCAGTAGCCCCTGGACAGAACAAGAGACCCAGTACTTC. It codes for CASSPWTEQETQYF.

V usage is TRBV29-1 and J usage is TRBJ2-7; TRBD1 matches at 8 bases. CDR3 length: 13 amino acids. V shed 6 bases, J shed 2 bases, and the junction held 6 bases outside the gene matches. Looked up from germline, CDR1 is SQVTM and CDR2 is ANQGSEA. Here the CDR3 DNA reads TGCAGCGTGGTGACAGGGGATGCCTACGAGCAGTACTTC. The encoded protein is CSVVTGDAYEQYF.

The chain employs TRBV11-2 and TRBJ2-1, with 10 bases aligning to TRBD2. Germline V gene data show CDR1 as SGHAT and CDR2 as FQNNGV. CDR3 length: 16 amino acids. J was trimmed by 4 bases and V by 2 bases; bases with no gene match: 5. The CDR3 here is CASSLYGLAEYNEQFF. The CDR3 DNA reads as TGTGCCAGCAGCTTATATGGACTAGCGGAGTACAATGAGCAGTTCTTC.